This T cell receptor beta chain was retrieved from a study of OX40 agonist ivuxolimab in advanced cancers. The repertoire was sequenced with immunoSEQ multiplex PCR; TCRdb's copy has only in-frame clones and lacks some. The sample yields roughly 43,000 clones, 88% seen once. V lost 1 base and J 5 bases, leaving 6 bases between the germline ends. The CDR3 length is 12 residues. From germline, CDR1 is SGHDT and CDR2 YYEEEE. The chain joins TRBV5-6 to TRBJ2-5; D not resolved. This sequence was found in an adult with an advanced solid tumor such as melanoma, head and neck, liver or kidney cancer. Specimen: CD4+ or CD8+ T cells sorted from blood, collected in a trial of the OX40 agonist ivuxolimab. The CDR3 loop reads CASSLLQETQYF. CDR3 DNA: TGTGCCAGCAGCTTGTTACAGGAGACCCAGTACTTC.